One sample yielded the 17 T cell receptor beta chains listed below, sequenced in a study of cytomegalovirus exposure and HLA in healthy donors. Use of 60 Vbeta and 13 Jbeta primers characterized the PCR. TCRdb's copy holds only in-frame clones and misses some; the assay was immunoSEQ multiplex PCR. The top ten hold over 2.5% of the sample, which has some 120,000 clones, 75% to 90% seen once. The specimen sequenced was PBMCs. Receptors originate from a male donor in good health and CMV-seronegative.

V usage is TRBV5-1 and J usage is TRBJ1-5, with 11 bases identical to TRBD1. This CDR3 has 15 residues. Germline V gives CDR1 SGHRS, CDR2 YFSETQ. V dropped 4 bases and J dropped 4; count of bases not matched to a gene: 4. The CDR3 region is CASSLGQGENQPQHF. In DNA, the CDR3 is TGCGCCAGCAGCCTGGGACAGGGGGAGAATCAGCCCCAGCATTTT.

Turning to this clone: Germline is not matched at one junction end, which may reflect a read error. V gene TRBV6-7 combines with J gene TRBJ1-4, with 9 bases aligning to TRBD1. TRBV6-7 is designated an ORF whose function remains uncertain. The CDR3 is 19 residues long. The CDR3 loop reads CASSSKPPGQGATNEELFF. The CDR3 region has the DNA TGTGCCAGCAGTTCAAAACCTCCGGGACAGGGCGCAACTAATGAAGAACTGTTTTTT.

This chain connects TRBV6-5 to TRBJ1-2, with 10 nucleotides matching TRBD1. V lost 0 bases to trimming and J lost 4 bases; unmatched junction nucleotides: 5. The CDR3 is 16 residues long. Per the germline V gene, CDR1 is MNHEY and CDR2 is SVGAGI. The CDR3 DNA reads as TGTGCCAGCAGTTACTCGAGGACAGGGGGGGGCTATGGCTACACCTTC. Its protein product is CASSYSRTGGGYGYTF.

The genes are TRBV9 and TRBJ2-2; maybe TRBD1 (5 bases). Per the germline V gene, CDR1 is SGDLS and CDR2 is YYNGEE. CDR3 size: 16 residues. Trimming removed 4 bases from V and 1 base from J, with 14 bases in between. This CDR3 is CASSPWQGRNTGELFF. CDR3 DNA sequence: TGTGCCAGCAGCCCATGGCAGGGCAGGAACACCGGGGAGCTGTTTTTT.

This clone was picked up a small number of times. The chain couples TRBV19 to TRBJ2-2; D ambiguous. The CDR3 runs to 14 residues. Germline V lookup: CDR1 LNHDA, CDR2 SQIVND (reference sequence). V was trimmed by 5 bases and J by 0 bases, leaving 7 bases between them. The CDR3 spells CASSYSPNTGELFF. The CDR3, as DNA: TGTGCCAGTAGTTACAGCCCGAACACCGGGGAGCTGTTTTTT.

This clone occurred a few times. The chain links TRBV5-5 to TRBJ1-5; D gene uncertain. The CDR3 covers 15 residues. Per germline, CDR1 SGHKS and CDR2 YYEKEE (reference sequence). V lost 0 bases, J lost 0 bases, and 7 bases lay in between. CDR3 in DNA: TGTGCCAGCAGCTTGGACCCTACTAGCAATCAGCCCCAGCATTTT. Protein: CASSLDPTSNQPQHF. The whole variable domain, filled in from reference TRBV5-5 and TRBJ1-5, reads DAGVTQSPTHLIKTRGQQVTLRCSPISGHKSVSWYQQVLGQGPQFIFQYYEKEERGRGNFPDRFSARQFPNYSSELNVNALLLGDSALYLCASSLDPTSNQPQHFGDGTRLSIL.

This clone was seen a handful of times. The gene calls are TRBV9 and TRBJ2-7; a possible D gene is TRBD1 (5 bases). The germline V gene has CDR1 SGDLS and CDR2 YYNGEE. This CDR3 has 15 amino acids. The V and J ends lost 0 bases and 2 bases respectively, with 12 bases between them. The chain's CDR3 is CASSVDPDNPYEQYF. The CDR3 DNA sequence: TGTGCCAGCAGCGTAGACCCGGACAATCCCTACGAGCAGTACTTC.

This clone was seen just once. The genes are TRBV19 and TRBJ1-2, with D possibly being TRBD1 (5 bases). The CDR3 covers 13 residues. Trimming removed 5 bases at V and 3 bases at J, with 10 bases between. Germline assignment: CDR1 LNHDA and CDR2 SQIVND (reference sequence). In DNA, the CDR3 is TGTGCCAGTAGTTCAGGGTCGGACTATGGCTACACCTTC. This encodes CASSSGSDYGYTF.

The chain employs TRBV2 and TRBJ1-5; 8 positions agree with TRBD1. Germline loops: CDR1 SNHLY, CDR2 FYNNEI. The V and J ends lost 6 bases and 7 bases, in that order; junction bases with no gene match: 8. This CDR3 region has 14 residues. The CDR3 is CASSKTGEWQPQHF. In nucleotides, the CDR3 is TGTGCCAGCAGCAAGACAGGGGAATGGCAGCCCCAGCATTTT.

The chain couples TRBV19 to TRBJ1-1; TRBD1 matches at 9 bases. CDR1 and CDR2 from the germline V gene are LNHDA and SQIVND (reference sequence). The CDR3 has 15 amino acids. The V gene end was trimmed by 4 bases and the J gene end by 3 bases; junction bases not matched to a gene: 6. The CDR3 nucleotides read TGTGCCAGTAGTAGGGACAGGGCAAGCGACACTGAAGCTTTCTTT. This translates into CASSRDRASDTEAFF. The complete variable domain, with remaining parts taken from reference TRBV19 and TRBJ1-1, reads DGGITQSPKYLFRKEGQNVTLSCEQNLNHDAMYWYRQDPGQGLRLIYYSQIVNDFQKGDIAEGYSVSREKKESFPLTVTSAQKNPTAFYLCASSRDRASDTEAFFGQGTRLTVV.

The V call is TRBV30, the J call TRBJ2-7; weak D call: TRBD1 (5 bases). V gave up 5 bases and J gave up 1 base, with 12 bases separating them. Germline V CDR1 and CDR2: GTSNPN, SVGIG (reference sequence). This CDR3 contains 13 residues. The CDR3 reads CAWVKQVSYEQYF. Here the CDR3 DNA reads TGTGCCTGGGTAAAACAGGTTTCCTACGAGCAGTACTTC.

This clone showed up just a few times. V gene TRBV11-1 combines with J gene TRBJ2-2, with 7 bases aligning to TRBD1. Germline V gene sequence: CDR1 SGHAT, CDR2 FQDESV (reference sequence). The length of the CDR3 is 15 residues. Losses at the gene ends were 6 bases for V and 9 bases for J; bases not matched to a gene: 13. In DNA form, the CDR3 reads TGTGCCAGCAGTCACATCCTCACAGGGGAATGGGAGCTGTTTTTT. Translating gives CASSHILTGEWELFF.

This chain connects TRBV7-6 to TRBJ1-3, with 11 bases identical to TRBD1. This CDR3 region has 15 residues. The V and J ends lost 5 bases and 2 bases, in that order; junction bases with no gene match: 2. Germline CDR1 SGHVS, CDR2 FNYEAQ. Written as DNA, the CDR3 is TGTGCCAGCAGCCAGGGACAGGGGGCTGGAAACACCATATATTTT. Amino acid sequence: CASSQGQGAGNTIYF. Variable domain in full (rest from reference TRBV7-6 and TRBJ1-3): GAGVSQSPRYKVTKRGQDVALRCDPISGHVSLYWYRQALGQGPEFLTYFNYEAQQDKSGLPNDRFSAERPEGSISTLTIQRTEQRDSAMYRCASSQGQGAGNTIYFGEGSWLTVV.

This rearrangement joins TRBV30 to TRBJ1-1, with D unresolved. CDR1 GTSNPN and CDR2 SVGIG come from the germline V gene (reference sequence). CDR3 length: 9 residues. The V end lost 7 bases, the J end lost 2 bases, and 2 bases lay between the germline ends. CDR3 protein: CASNTEAFF. The CDR3 bases are TGTGCCTCTAACACTGAAGCTTTCTTT.

The chain couples TRBV19 to TRBJ2-1, with TRBD1 matching over 9 bases. Germline-derived CDR1 and CDR2 are LNHDA and SQIVND (reference sequence). The CDR3 is 16 amino acids. Germline trimming cut 4 bases from V and 2 bases from J; bases unmatched to any gene: 6. The CDR3 DNA reads TGTGCCAGTAGTACTGACAGGGGGAGGGCCTACAATGAGCAGTTCTTC. The encoded protein is CASSTDRGRAYNEQFF.

The J gene is TRBJ1-4, the V gene TRBV10-3; unclear D gene. Trimming left V 3 bases short and J 8 bases short, with 13 bases between. The CDR3 consists of 14 residues. CDR1 ENHRY and CDR2 SYGVKD come from the germline V gene. The DNA of the CDR3 is TGTGCCATCAGTGATATGTCCAACTCAGAAAAACTGTTTTTT. This sequence encodes CAISDMSNSEKLFF.

The rearrangement uses TRBV7-7 and TRBJ2-5, with a possible D match to TRBD2 (6 bases). Germline CDR1 reads SSHAT; CDR2 reads FNYEAQ (reference sequence). V was trimmed by 7 bases and J by 1 base, leaving 13 bases between them. CDR3 length equals 14 residues. The CDR3 protein is CASIGAGAQETQYF. CDR3 sequence (DNA): TGTGCCAGCATCGGAGCGGGTGCCCAAGAGACCCAGTACTTC. Drawing the rest from reference TRBV7-7 and TRBJ2-5, the complete variable domain is GAGVSQSPRYKVTKRGQDVTLRCDPISSHATLYWYQQALGQGPEFLTYFNYEAQPDKSGLPSDRFSAERPEGSISTLTIQRTEQRDSAMYRCASIGAGAQETQYFGPGTRLLVL.